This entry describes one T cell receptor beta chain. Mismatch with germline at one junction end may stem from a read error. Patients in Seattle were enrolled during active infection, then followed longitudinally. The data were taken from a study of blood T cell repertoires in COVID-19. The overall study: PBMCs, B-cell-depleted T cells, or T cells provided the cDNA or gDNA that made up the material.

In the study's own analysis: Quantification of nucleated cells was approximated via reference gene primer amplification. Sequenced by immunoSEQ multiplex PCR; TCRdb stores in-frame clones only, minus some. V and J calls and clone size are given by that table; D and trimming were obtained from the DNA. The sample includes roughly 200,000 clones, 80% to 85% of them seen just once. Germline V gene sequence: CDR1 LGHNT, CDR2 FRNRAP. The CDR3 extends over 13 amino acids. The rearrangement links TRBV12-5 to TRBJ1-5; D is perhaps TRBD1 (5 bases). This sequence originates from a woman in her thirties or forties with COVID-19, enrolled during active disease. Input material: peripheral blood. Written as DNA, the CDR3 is TGTGCTAGTGGGGACGGGGGAAATCGGCCCCAGCATTTT. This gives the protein CASGDGGNRPQHF.